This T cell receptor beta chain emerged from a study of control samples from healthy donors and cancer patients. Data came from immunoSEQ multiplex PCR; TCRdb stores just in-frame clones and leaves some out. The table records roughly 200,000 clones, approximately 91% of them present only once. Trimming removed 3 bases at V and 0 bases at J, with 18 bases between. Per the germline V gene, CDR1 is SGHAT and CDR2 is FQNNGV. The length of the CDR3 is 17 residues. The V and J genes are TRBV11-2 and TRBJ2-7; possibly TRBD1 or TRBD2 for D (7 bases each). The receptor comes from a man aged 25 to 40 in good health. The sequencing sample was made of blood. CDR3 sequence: CASSLQGGGATSYEQYF. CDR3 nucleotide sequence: TGTGCCAGCAGCTTGCAGGGGGGGGGCGCTACCTCCTACGAGCAGTACTTC.